This T cell receptor (beta chain) was documented in a study of T cell responses to AZD1222 COVID-19 vaccine. Across the study: Pooling covered second doses at about 4 or about 12 weeks. Overall study results and limits: Regions left unmutated in variants are reportedly the target of nearly half of spike-specific TCRs.

Sequencing was performed with immunoSEQ multiplex PCR; in TCRdb, only in-frame clones are kept and a portion is missing. This repertoire shows about 130,000 clones, about 85% found once; its top ten account for approximately 1.5%. Of note for this clone: Its antigen is unidentified.

CDR1 MNHEY and CDR2 SVGAGI come from the germline V gene. The CDR3 runs to 14 residues. V lost 6 bases and J 2 bases, leaving 11 bases between the germline ends. The rearrangement joins TRBV6-5 to TRBJ1-3; no definite D call. The receptor was derived from an adult in good health. The material sequenced was peripheral blood, taken on day 0 of AZD1222 vaccination. The CDR3 here is CASRFGRPGNTIYF. CDR3 sequence (DNA): TGTGCCAGCAGATTCGGGAGACCTGGAAACACCATATATTTT.